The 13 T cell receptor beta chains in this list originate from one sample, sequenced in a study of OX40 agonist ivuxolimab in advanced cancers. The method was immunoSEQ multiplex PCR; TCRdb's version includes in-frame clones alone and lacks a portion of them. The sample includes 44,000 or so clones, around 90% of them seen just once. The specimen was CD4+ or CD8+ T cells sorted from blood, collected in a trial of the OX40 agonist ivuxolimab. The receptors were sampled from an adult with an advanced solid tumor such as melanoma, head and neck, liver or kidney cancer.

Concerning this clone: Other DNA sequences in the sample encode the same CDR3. CDR3 nucleotide sequence: TGCAGCGCTAGAGGGACGGCGAACACTGAAGCTTTCTTT. The encoded protein is CSARGTANTEAFF. The chain recombines TRBV29-1 with TRBJ1-1; D might be TRBD1 (5 bases). The CDR3 has 13 amino acids. Looked up from germline, CDR1 is SQVTM and CDR2 is ANQGSEA. The V gene lost 7 bases and the J gene lost 1 base, with 13 bases spanning the gap.

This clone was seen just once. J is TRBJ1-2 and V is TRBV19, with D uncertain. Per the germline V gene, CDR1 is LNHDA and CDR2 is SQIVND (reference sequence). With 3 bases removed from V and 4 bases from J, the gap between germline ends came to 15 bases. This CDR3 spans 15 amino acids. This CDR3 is CASSIEGVRAYGYTF. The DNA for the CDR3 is TGTGCCAGTAGTATCGAGGGAGTACGGGCCTATGGCTACACCTTC.

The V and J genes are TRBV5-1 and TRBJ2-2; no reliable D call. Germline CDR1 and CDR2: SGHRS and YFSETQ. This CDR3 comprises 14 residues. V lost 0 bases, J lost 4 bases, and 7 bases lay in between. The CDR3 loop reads CASSLDPGTGELFF. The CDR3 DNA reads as TGCGCCAGCAGCTTGGATCCGGGCACCGGGGAGCTGTTTTTT.

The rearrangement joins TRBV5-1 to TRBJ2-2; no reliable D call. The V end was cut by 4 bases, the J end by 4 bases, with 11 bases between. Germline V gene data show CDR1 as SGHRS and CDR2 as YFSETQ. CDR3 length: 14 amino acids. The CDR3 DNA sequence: TGCGCCAGCAGCCAAGGTTCGAGCACCGGGGAGCTGTTTTTT. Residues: CASSQGSSTGELFF.

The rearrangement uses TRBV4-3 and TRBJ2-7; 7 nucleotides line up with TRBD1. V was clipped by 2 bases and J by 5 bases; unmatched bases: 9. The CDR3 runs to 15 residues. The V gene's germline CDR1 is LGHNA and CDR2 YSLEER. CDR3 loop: CASSQKGWQGDEQYF. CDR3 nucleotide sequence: TGCGCCAGCAGCCAAAAGGGGTGGCAGGGGGACGAGCAGTACTTC.

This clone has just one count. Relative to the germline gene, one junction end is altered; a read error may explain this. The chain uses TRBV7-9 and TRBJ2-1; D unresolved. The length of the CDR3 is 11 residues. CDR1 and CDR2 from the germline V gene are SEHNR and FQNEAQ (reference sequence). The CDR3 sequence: CATSSYNEQFF. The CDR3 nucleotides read TGTGCCACCAGCTCCTACAATGAGCAGTTCTTC.

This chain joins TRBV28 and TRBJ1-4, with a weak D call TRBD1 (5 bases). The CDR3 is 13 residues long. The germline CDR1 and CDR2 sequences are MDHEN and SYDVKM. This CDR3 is CASGGTLAEKLFF. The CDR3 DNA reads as TGTGCTTCTGGAGGGACTTTGGCCGAAAAACTGTTTTTT.

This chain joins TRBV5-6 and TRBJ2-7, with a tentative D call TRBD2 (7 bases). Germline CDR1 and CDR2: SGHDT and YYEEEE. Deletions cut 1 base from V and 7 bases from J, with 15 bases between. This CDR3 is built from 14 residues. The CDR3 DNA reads TGTGCCAGCAGCTTGTATCGGGGGGCGGGGGAGCAGTACTTC. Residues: CASSLYRGAGEQYF.

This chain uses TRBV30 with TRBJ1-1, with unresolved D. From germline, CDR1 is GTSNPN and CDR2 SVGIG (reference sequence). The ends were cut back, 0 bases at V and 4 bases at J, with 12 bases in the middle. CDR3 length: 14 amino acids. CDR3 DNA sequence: TGTGCCTGGAGTGTCAACAGTGGGGTCACTGAAGCTTTCTTT. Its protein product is CAWSVNSGVTEAFF.

CDR3 loop: CASSLTLAASYNEQFF. The CDR3 nucleotides are TGTGCCAGCAGTTTAACACTAGCGGCCTCCTACAATGAGCAGTTCTTC. The chain is built from TRBV28 and TRBJ2-1, with TRBD2 matching 8 bases. The germline gives CDR1 MDHEN, CDR2 SYDVKM. The CDR3 totals 16 residues. The trim removed 2 bases at V and 0 bases at J, leaving 3 bases unmatched.

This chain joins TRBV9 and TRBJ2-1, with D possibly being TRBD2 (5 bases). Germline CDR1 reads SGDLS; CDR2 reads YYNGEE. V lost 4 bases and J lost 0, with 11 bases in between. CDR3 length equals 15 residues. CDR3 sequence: CASSQDSYSYNEQFF. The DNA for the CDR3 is TGTGCCAGCAGCCAGGACTCTTACTCCTACAATGAGCAGTTCTTC.

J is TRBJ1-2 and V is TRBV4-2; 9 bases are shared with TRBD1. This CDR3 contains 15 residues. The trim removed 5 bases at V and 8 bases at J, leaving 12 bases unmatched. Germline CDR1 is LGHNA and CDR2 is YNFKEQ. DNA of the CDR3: TGTGCCAGCAGCTTGCCCGGGACAGGGAGGTACGGCTACACCTTC. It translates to CASSLPGTGRYGYTF.

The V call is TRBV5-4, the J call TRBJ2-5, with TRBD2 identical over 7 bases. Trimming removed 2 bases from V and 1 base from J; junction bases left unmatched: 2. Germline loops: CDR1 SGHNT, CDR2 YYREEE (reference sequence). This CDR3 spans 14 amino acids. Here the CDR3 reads CASSLAGSQETQYF. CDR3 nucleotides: TGTGCCAGCAGCTTAGCGGGATCCCAAGAGACCCAGTACTTC.